The present T cell receptor beta chain was sequenced within a study of blood T cell repertoires in COVID-19. Trimming at V came to 7 bases and at J to 4 bases, leaving 6 bases not matched to a gene. CDR1 and CDR2 from the germline V gene are WNHNN and SYGVQD (reference sequence). The CDR3 extends over 13 amino acids. In the original analysis: The authors estimated nucleated cell counts from reference gene primer amplification. TCRdb keeps only in-frame clones here, not all; method: immunoSEQ multiplex PCR. The DNA was the basis for D and trimming; V, J and clone size are from that table. The data hold approximately 300,000 clones, with roughly 90% observed a single time.

The chain links TRBV10-1 to TRBJ1-2; 7 bases are a match to TRBD1. The source is a man in his 60s who had recovered from COVID-19. The sample comprised PBMCs or T cells enriched from blood (not recorded which). CDR3 bases: TGCGCCAGCAAGAACAGGGGAGGCTATGGCTACACCTTC. Encoded protein: CASKNRGGYGYTF.